One sample yielded the 26 T cell receptor beta chains listed below, sequenced in a study of blood T cell repertoires in COVID-19. Assay: immunoSEQ multiplex PCR; the TCRdb copy retains only in-frame clones and omits some. The data contain some 520,000 clones, approximately 89% of them singletons. The source material was peripheral blood. The receptor set was obtained from a man aged 18 to 29 with COVID-19, enrolled during active disease.

The chain uses TRBV6-1 and TRBJ1-1; D remains ambiguous. The CDR3 is made up of 13 amino acids. Germline V gene sequence: CDR1 MNHNS, CDR2 SASEGT. Trimming left V 2 bases short and J 1 base short, with 5 bases between. The chain's CDR3 is CASSESGNTEAFF. In DNA form, the CDR3 reads TGTGCCAGCAGTGAATCGGGGAACACTGAAGCTTTCTTT.

The chain combines TRBV5-1 with TRBJ2-1, with 10 nucleotides matching TRBD2. There are 15 residues in the CDR3. Unmatched junction bases numbered 2, after V lost 0 bases and J lost 5 bases. Germline values: CDR1 SGHRS, CDR2 YFSETQ. CDR3 DNA: TGCGCCAGCAGCTTGGTTACTAGCGGGAACAATGAGCAGTTCTTC. It codes for CASSLVTSGNNEQFF.

The genes are TRBV12-3 or TRBV12-4 and TRBJ2-1; 10 bases map to TRBD2. V lost 7 bases, J lost 10 bases, and 7 bases stayed unmatched. CDR3 length: 13 residues. CDR3 protein: CASKREGLVEQFF. CDR3 nucleotides: TGTGCCAGCAAGCGGGAGGGCCTTGTCGAGCAGTTCTTC.

The chain recombines TRBV5-5 with TRBJ1-6, with D possibly matching TRBD1 (5 bases). This CDR3 has 17 residues. Germline CDR1 and CDR2: SGHKS and YYEKEE (reference sequence). V lost 4 bases and J 0 bases, leaving 14 bases between the germline ends. CDR3: CASSRGRERSYNSPLHF. CDR3 in DNA: TGTGCCAGCAGCCGGGGGAGGGAACGCTCCTATAATTCACCCCTCCACTTT.

The chain links TRBV7-9 to TRBJ2-7, with 7 bases lining up with TRBD1. V was clipped by 2 bases and J by 2 bases; unmatched bases: 6. The CDR3 contains 15 residues. CDR1 and CDR2 (germline): SEHNR, FQNEAQ (reference sequence). CDR3 amino acids: CASSLMAGGPYEQYF. In DNA, the CDR3 is TGTGCCAGCAGCTTAATGGCAGGGGGACCCTACGAGCAGTACTTC.

The chain employs TRBV10-3 and TRBJ2-3, with D uncertain. Trimming took off 2 bases at V and 2 bases at J, with 11 bases between the two ends. The CDR3 has 15 amino acids. CDR1 and CDR2 from the germline V gene are ENHRY and SYGVKD. CDR3 DNA sequence: TGTGCCATCAGTGAGCCCTCCGCAGTCACAGATACGCAGTATTTT. Translated: CAISEPSAVTDTQYF.

The chain has TRBV12-5 and TRBJ2-1; 9 nucleotides align to TRBD2. V shed 0 bases, J shed 10 bases, and the junction held 10 bases outside the gene matches. The CDR3 loop spans 16 amino acids. The germline V gene has CDR1 LGHNT and CDR2 FRNRAP. CDR3 DNA: TGTGCTAGTGGTTTGGTAGGTAGCGGGGGAGTAGGAGAGCAGTTCTTC. This encodes CASGLVGSGGVGEQFF.

The chain employs TRBV6-1 and TRBJ2-1, with D possibly matching TRBD1 (5 bases). The V gene's germline CDR1 is MNHNS and CDR2 SASEGT. V lost 4 bases, J lost 0 bases, and 13 bases lay in between. CDR3 size: 16 residues. The CDR3 DNA sequence: TGTGCCAGCAGTGGACCGGAGACAGCCTCCTACAATGAGCAGTTCTTC. Residues: CASSGPETASYNEQFF.

This clone was picked up one time. The V gene is TRBV6-5, the J gene TRBJ2-2, with unresolved D. Per the germline V gene, CDR1 is MNHEY and CDR2 is SVGAGI. The CDR3 contains 14 residues. V shed 4 bases and J shed 5 bases, with 11 bases lying between them. In nucleotides, the CDR3 is TGTGCCAGCAGTTTGAACAGCCCAACCGGGGAGCTGTTTTTT. Translating gives CASSLNSPTGELFF.

This clone has only one observation. The gene calls are TRBV19 and TRBJ2-3; 7 bases align to TRBD2. The CDR3 contains 14 residues. V shed 8 bases, J shed 4 bases, and the junction held 9 bases outside the gene matches. Germline values: CDR1 LNHDA, CDR2 SQIVND (reference sequence). The CDR3, as DNA: TGTGCCAGTCAGGACGGGGGGACGGCAGATACGCAGTATTTT. Encoded protein: CASQDGGTADTQYF.

This chain links TRBV5-1 with TRBJ1-5, with 9 bases lining up with TRBD1. This CDR3 has 15 residues. Germline V gives CDR1 SGHRS, CDR2 YFSETQ. V was pared by 4 bases and J by 4 bases, with 6 bases of the junction left unmatched. The CDR3 loop reads CASSPTGGRNQPQHF. The CDR3 coding sequence is TGCGCCAGCAGCCCAACAGGGGGCAGGAATCAGCCCCAGCATTTT.

The V gene is TRBV19, the J gene TRBJ2-4, with 7 positions matching TRBD1. J lost 1 base, V lost 5 bases, and 8 bases had no gene match. This CDR3 is built from 16 residues. Germline V CDR1 and CDR2: LNHDA, SQIVND (reference sequence). CDR3 protein: CASSQDRYRAKNIQYF. CDR3 coding DNA: TGTGCCAGTAGTCAGGACAGGTATCGGGCCAAAAACATTCAGTACTTC. The full variable domain, completed using reference TRBV19 and TRBJ2-4, is DGGITQSPKYLFRKEGQNVTLSCEQNLNHDAMYWYRQDPGQGLRLIYYSQIVNDFQKGDIAEGYSVSREKKESFPLTVTSAQKNPTAFYLCASSQDRYRAKNIQYFGAGTRLSVL.

This CDR3 is CASSQPTGGRTEAFF. The DNA for the CDR3 is TGTGCCAGCAGTCAACCGACAGGGGGACGGACTGAAGCTTTCTTT. The gene calls are TRBV6-2 or TRBV6-3 and TRBJ1-1, with 9 positions matching TRBD1. Per the germline V gene, CDR1 is MNHEY and CDR2 is SVGEGT. The CDR3 extends over 15 amino acids. Losses at the gene ends were 5 bases for V and 5 bases for J; bases not matched to a gene: 9.

This rearrangement joins TRBV7-2 to TRBJ2-6; D uncertain. V lost 3 bases and J lost 0, with 12 bases in between. Germline V gene data show CDR1 as SGHTA and CDR2 as FQGNSA. CDR3 length equals 17 residues. Written as DNA, the CDR3 is TGTGCCAGCAGCTTGAGTCTGGAGCACTCTGGGGCCAACGTCCTGACTTTC. This codes for CASSLSLEHSGANVLTF.

The chain combines TRBV29-1 with TRBJ2-3; D perhaps matches TRBD1 (5 bases). V was cut by 5 bases and J by 4 bases, with 16 bases left in between. The CDR3 consists of 14 residues. Germline CDR1 reads SQVTM; CDR2 reads ANQGSEA. The DNA for the CDR3 is TGCAGCGTTCGGCAGGGCTTGACAGCAGATACGCAGTATTTT. This codes for CSVRQGLTADTQYF.

The CDR3 protein is CASSPGRGTISYEQYF. DNA of the CDR3: TGTGCCAGCAGCCCCGGTCGAGGTACTATATCCTACGAGCAGTACTTC. The V and J genes are TRBV5-5 and TRBJ2-7; D is unclear. Trimming pared 4 bases from V and 1 base from J, leaving 18 bases between. The germline V gene encodes CDR1 SGHKS and CDR2 YYEKEE (reference sequence). The CDR3 consists of 16 residues.

The CDR3 loop is CASSLEQGVGFSPLHF. Here the CDR3 DNA reads TGTGCCAGCAGTTTAGAACAGGGAGTAGGGTTTTCACCCCTCCACTTT. The V gene is TRBV27, the J gene TRBJ1-6; D possibly corresponds to TRBD1 (6 bases). The CDR3 is made up of 16 amino acids. V dropped 2 bases and J dropped 9 bases, with 17 bases sitting between them. Per the germline V gene, CDR1 is MNHEY and CDR2 is SMNVEV (reference sequence).

V gene TRBV3-1 (or the pseudogene TRBV3-2) combines with J gene TRBJ2-7; 13 positions match TRBD2. There are 18 residues in the CDR3. Germline V gene lookup returns CDR1 LGHDT and CDR2 YNNKEL (reference sequence). The ends lost 1 base at V and 2 bases at J; junction bases unmatched: 8. CDR3 residues: CASSQGPPTSGRAYEQYF. CDR3 nucleotides: TGTGCCAGCAGCCAAGGACCACCTACTAGCGGGAGGGCCTACGAGCAGTACTTC.

V usage is TRBV19 and J usage is TRBJ2-7; 9 nucleotides line up with TRBD1. CDR3 length equals 15 residues. V lost 1 base, J lost 5 bases, and 6 bases stayed unmatched. In germline, CDR1 is LNHDA, CDR2 SQIVND (reference sequence). The CDR3 protein is CASSIGSRTGDEQYF. The CDR3, as DNA: TGTGCCAGTAGTATAGGGTCTAGGACAGGGGACGAGCAGTACTTC.

The V and J genes are TRBV2 and TRBJ1-1, with D perhaps matching TRBD1 (6 bases). Germline CDR1 SNHLY, CDR2 FYNNEI. Trimming cost V 4 bases and J 1 base, with 13 bases left between them. This CDR3 region has 15 residues. CDR3 sequence: CASSGSKQGNTEAFF. CDR3 nucleotides: TGTGCCAGCAGTGGATCGAAACAGGGGAACACTGAAGCTTTCTTT.

V is TRBV7-2 and J is TRBJ1-1; 9 bases fit TRBD1. J was trimmed by 11 bases and V by 1 base; bases with no gene match: 5. The CDR3 length is 13 residues. Germline loops: CDR1 SGHTA, CDR2 FQGNSA. CDR3 bases: TGTGCCAGCAGCTTAGGGACAGGGGAGGTGGCTTTCTTT. Residues: CASSLGTGEVAFF.

The V gene is TRBV7-9, the J gene TRBJ2-6, with a tentative D call TRBD2 (6 bases). Germline loops: CDR1 SEHNR, CDR2 FQNEAQ (reference sequence). Trimming left V 4 bases short and J 12 bases short, with 19 bases between. The CDR3 loop spans 15 amino acids. DNA for the CDR3: TGTGCCAGCAGCTCGCGTACGGGGGTCGGAGTCGTCCTGACTTTC. Amino acid sequence: CASSSRTGVGVVLTF.

The chain combines TRBV2 with TRBJ2-3; 7 bases are a match to TRBD1. This CDR3 is 15 amino acids long. Germline CDR1 and CDR2: SNHLY and FYNNEI. After removal of 2 bases from V and 6 bases from J, the junction contained 8 bases not matched to a gene. The CDR3 reads CASSEFEGASDTQYF. Written as DNA, the CDR3 is TGTGCCAGCAGTGAATTTGAGGGGGCGTCCGATACGCAGTATTTT.

The V gene is TRBV7-8, the J gene TRBJ2-1; the match to TRBD2 covers 12 bases. The CDR3 loop spans 16 amino acids. V lost 5 bases, J lost 15 bases, and 17 bases stayed unmatched. Germline V gene data show CDR1 as SGHVS and CDR2 as FQNEAQ. The CDR3 region has the DNA TGTGCCAGCAGCGCCATTTTACTAGCGGGAGGCCTTACCCCGTTCTTC. Its translation: CASSAILLAGGLTPFF.

This chain joins TRBV5-4 and TRBJ2-1; 9 nucleotides align to TRBD2. Per germline, CDR1 SGHNT and CDR2 YYREEE (reference sequence). This CDR3 has 15 amino acids. J gave up 7 bases and V 0 bases, and 5 bases lay outside the gene matches. CDR3 in amino acids: CASSLESSGRNEQFF. CDR3 nucleotide sequence: TGTGCCAGCAGCTTGGAGAGTAGCGGGAGAAATGAGCAGTTCTTC.

This sequence joins TRBV5-6 and TRBJ2-5; maybe TRBD2 (5 bases). CDR3 size: 13 residues. Trimming shortened V by 1 base and J by 5 bases, and 9 bases separated the two germline ends. Germline V lookup: CDR1 SGHDT, CDR2 YYEEEE. For the CDR3, the DNA is TGTGCCAGCAGCTTGCCAGGACTGGAGACCCAGTACTTC. Translated, it gives CASSLPGLETQYF.